What follows are 6 T cell receptor beta chains derived from one specimen sequenced in a study of a mutant IDH1 vaccine in newly diagnosed glioma. The time point is: week 35, safety follow-up. A single vaccine dose contained 300 ug of mutant IDH1 20-mer peptide, and topical imiquimod was used with it. Some clones are missing from TCRdb's copy, which holds only in-frame ones; the method was immunoSEQ multiplex PCR. This table holds around 54,000 clones, roughly nine tenths found once. What these receptors recognize is not known. The starting material was PBMCs, obtained from a glioma patient whose treatment included an IDH1 peptide vaccine. These receptors all come from a man between 35 and 55 years old with glioma.

V is TRBV29-1 and J is TRBJ1-2; no reliable D call. Trimming pared 4 bases from V and 2 bases from J, leaving 11 bases between. Germline CDR1 SQVTM, CDR2 ANQGSEA. The CDR3 sequence is 13 residues long. CDR3 region: CSVVGRMNYGYTF. CDR3 nucleotide sequence: TGCAGCGTTGTTGGACGGATGAACTATGGCTACACCTTC. Supplemented by reference TRBV29-1 and TRBJ1-2, the full variable domain reads SAVISQKPSRDICQRGTSLTIQCQVDSQVTMMFWYRQQPGQSLTLIATANQGSEATYESGFVIDKFPISRPNLTFSTLTVSNMSPEDSSIYLCSVVGRMNYGYTFGSGTRLTVV.

This sequence joins TRBV6-4 and TRBJ2-3, with 8 bases that match TRBD2. The CDR3 has 14 residues. Germline lookup yields CDR1 MRHNA and CDR2 SNTAGT. Trimming cost V 3 bases and J 3 bases; bases outside gene matches: 2. The CDR3 coding sequence is TGTGCCAGCAGTGAGGCGGGAGGAACAGATACGCAGTATTTT. Translation gives CASSEAGGTDTQYF.

This clone turned up a few times. This chain connects TRBV5-1 to TRBJ2-7; D ambiguous. Germline V CDR1 and CDR2: SGHRS, YFSETQ. The CDR3 loop spans 15 amino acids. V lost 2 bases, J lost 6 bases, and 18 bases lay in between. CDR3 bases: TGCGCCAGCAGCTTACTACTGATACCCTTTATCGAGCAGTACTTC. This translates into CASSLLLIPFIEQYF.

The chain carries TRBV7-2 and TRBJ1-5; a weak D match, TRBD1 (5 bases). Looked up from germline, CDR1 is SGHTA and CDR2 is FQGNSA. The V gene lost 5 bases and the J gene lost 0 bases, with 11 bases spanning the gap. The CDR3 spans 15 residues. CDR3 nucleotides: TGTGCCAGCAGCCGACAGCTCTATAGCAATCAGCCCCAGCATTTT. This codes for CASSRQLYSNQPQHF.

The rearrangement links TRBV7-2 to TRBJ2-6; 9 bases fit TRBD2. The CDR3 sequence is 17 residues long. Germline V gene sequence: CDR1 SGHTA, CDR2 FQGNSA. The J segment lost 4 bases and the V segment lost 1 base, leaving 5 bases of the junction unmatched. The CDR3 coding sequence is TGTGCCAGCAGCTTAGTTAGCGGGAGAGCCGGGGCCAACGTCCTGACTTTC. It is translated as CASSLVSGRAGANVLTF.

The rearrangement joins TRBV27 to TRBJ1-4; 8 bases line up with TRBD1. Germline values: CDR1 MNHEY, CDR2 SMNVEV (reference sequence). The junction had 6 bases not matched to a gene; V was cut back by 5 bases and J by 4 bases. CDR3 length: 15 amino acids. CDR3 protein: CASSTTGELNEKLFF. The CDR3 DNA sequence: TGTGCCAGCAGTACGACAGGGGAACTTAATGAAAAACTGTTTTTT.